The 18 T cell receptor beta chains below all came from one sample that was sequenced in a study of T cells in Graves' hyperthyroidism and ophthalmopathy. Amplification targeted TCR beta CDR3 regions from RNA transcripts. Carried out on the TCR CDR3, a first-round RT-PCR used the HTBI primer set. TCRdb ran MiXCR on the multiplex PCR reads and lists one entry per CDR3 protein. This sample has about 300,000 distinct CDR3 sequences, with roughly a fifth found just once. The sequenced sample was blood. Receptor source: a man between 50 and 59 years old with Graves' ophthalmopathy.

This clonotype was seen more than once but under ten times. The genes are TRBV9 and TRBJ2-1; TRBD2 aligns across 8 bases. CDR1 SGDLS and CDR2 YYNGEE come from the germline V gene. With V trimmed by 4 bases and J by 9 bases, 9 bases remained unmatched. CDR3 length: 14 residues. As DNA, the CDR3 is TGTGCCAGCAGCCCGGGACTAGGGTCGAGTGAGCAGTTCTTC. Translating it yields CASSPGLGSSEQFF.

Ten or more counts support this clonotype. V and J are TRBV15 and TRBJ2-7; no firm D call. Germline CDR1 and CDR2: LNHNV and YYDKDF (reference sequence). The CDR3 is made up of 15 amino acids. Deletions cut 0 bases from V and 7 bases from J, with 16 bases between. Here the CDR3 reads CATSRDLSVPREQYF. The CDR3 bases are TGTGCCACCAGCAGAGATTTGTCTGTACCTAGGGAGCAGTACTTC.

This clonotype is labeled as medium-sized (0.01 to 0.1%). The CDR3 sequence is CASSPTGDRPNQPQHF. In DNA, the CDR3 is TGTGCCAGCAGCCCAACGGGAGACAGACCCAATCAGCCCCAGCATTTT. The chain has TRBV7-8 and TRBJ1-5; D perhaps matches TRBD1 (5 bases). V dropped 5 bases and J dropped 3 bases, with 17 bases sitting between them. The CDR3 length is 16 residues. Germline V gene lookup returns CDR1 SGHVS and CDR2 FQNEAQ.

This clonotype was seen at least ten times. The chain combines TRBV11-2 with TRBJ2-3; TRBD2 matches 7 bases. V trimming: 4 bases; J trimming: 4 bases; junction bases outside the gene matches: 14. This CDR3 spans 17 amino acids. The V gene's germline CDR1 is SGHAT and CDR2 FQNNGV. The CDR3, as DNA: TGTGCCAGCAGCTCCAATAAGGGGCGGGAGTTCCCAGATACGCAGTATTTT. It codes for CASSSNKGREFPDTQYF.

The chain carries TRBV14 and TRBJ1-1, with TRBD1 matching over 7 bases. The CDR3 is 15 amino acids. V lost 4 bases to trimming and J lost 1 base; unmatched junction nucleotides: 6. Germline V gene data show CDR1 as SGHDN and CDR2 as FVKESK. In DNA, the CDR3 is TGTGCCAGCAGCCGACAGGGATCCCCGAACACTGAAGCTTTCTTT. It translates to CASSRQGSPNTEAFF.

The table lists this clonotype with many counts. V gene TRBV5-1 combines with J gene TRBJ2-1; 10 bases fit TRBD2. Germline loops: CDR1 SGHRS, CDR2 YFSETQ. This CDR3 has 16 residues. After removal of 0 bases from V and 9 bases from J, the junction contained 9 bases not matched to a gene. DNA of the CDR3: TGCGCCAGCAGCTTGGCCGACCTAGCGGGAGTCGGTGAGCAGTTCTTC. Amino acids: CASSLADLAGVGEQFF.

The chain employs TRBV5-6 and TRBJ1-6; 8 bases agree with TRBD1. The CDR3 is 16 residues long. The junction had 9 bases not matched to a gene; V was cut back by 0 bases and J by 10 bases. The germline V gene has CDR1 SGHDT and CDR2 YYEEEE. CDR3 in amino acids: CASSLVGTGRRSPLHF. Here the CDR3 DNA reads TGTGCCAGCAGCTTGGTTGGGACAGGTCGGCGATCACCCCTCCACTTT.

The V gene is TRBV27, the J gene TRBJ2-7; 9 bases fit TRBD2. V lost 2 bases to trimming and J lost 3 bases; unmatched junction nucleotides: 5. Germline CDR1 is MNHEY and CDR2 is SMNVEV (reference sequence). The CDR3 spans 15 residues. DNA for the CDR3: TGTGCCAGCAGTTTAAGTCCAGCGGGAGGCTACGAGCAGTACTTC. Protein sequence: CASSLSPAGGYEQYF.

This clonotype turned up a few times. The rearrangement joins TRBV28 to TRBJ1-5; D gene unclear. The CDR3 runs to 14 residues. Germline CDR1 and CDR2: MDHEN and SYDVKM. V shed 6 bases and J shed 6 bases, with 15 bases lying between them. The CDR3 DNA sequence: TGTGCCAGCAGCCCCCCTCCCCTAGGTCAGCCCCAGCATTTT. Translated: CASSPPPLGQPQHF.

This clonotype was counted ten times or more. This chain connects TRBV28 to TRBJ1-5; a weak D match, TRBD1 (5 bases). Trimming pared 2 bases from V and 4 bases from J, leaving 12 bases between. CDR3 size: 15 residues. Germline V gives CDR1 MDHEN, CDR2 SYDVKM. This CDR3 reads CASSLRGLRNQPQHF. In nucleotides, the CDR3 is TGTGCCAGCAGTTTACGGGGGTTGCGGAATCAGCCCCAGCATTTT.

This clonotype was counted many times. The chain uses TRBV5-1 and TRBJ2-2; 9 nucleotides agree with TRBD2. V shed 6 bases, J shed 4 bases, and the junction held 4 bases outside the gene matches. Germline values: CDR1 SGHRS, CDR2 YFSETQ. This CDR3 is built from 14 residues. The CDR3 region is CASTAGGGTGELFF. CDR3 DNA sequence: TGCGCCAGCACCGCGGGAGGGGGCACCGGGGAGCTGTTTTTT.

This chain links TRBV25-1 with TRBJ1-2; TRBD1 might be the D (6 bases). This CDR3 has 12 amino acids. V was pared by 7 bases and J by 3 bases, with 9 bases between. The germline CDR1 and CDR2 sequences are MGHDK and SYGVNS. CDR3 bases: TGTGCCAGCACAGGGGACTACTATGGCTACACCTTC. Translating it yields CASTGDYYGYTF.

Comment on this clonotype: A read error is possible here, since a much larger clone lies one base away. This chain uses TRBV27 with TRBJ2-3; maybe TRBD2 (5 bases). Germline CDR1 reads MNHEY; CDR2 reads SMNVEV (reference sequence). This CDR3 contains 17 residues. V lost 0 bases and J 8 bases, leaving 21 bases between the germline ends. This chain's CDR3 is CASSLSAGPTRSGTQYF. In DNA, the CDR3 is TGTGCCAGCAGTTTATCGGCCGGACCCACTAGGTCAGGTACGCAGTATTTT.

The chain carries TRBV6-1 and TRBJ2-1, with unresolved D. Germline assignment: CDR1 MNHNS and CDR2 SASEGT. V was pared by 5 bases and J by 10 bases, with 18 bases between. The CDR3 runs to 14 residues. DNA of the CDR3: TGTGCCAGCAGTCTAACCCGTGGGCAGAGCGAGCAGTTCTTC. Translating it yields CASSLTRGQSEQFF.

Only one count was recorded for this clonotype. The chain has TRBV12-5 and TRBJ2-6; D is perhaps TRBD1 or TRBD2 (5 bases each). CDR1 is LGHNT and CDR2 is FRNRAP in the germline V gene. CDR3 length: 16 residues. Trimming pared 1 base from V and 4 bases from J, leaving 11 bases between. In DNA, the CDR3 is TGTGCTAGTGGTTTGGATCGGGGCTCCGGGGCCAACGTCCTGACTTTC. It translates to CASGLDRGSGANVLTF.

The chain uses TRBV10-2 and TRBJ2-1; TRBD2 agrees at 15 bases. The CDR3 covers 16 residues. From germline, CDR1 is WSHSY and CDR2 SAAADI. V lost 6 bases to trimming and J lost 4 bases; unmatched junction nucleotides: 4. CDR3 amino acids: CASSKGTSGGYNEQFF. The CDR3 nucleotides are TGCGCCAGCAGCAAAGGGACTAGCGGGGGGTACAATGAGCAGTTCTTC.

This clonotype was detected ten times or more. Written as DNA, the CDR3 is TGTGCCAGTACCCATACAGGGTCGTATCAGCCCCAGCATTTT. Translating gives CASTHTGSYQPQHF. The V and J genes are TRBV19 and TRBJ1-5, with D perhaps matching TRBD1 (6 bases). Germline loops: CDR1 LNHDA, CDR2 SQIVND (reference sequence). This CDR3 is 14 amino acids long. Trimming took 7 bases from V and 5 from J, leaving 15 bases between them.

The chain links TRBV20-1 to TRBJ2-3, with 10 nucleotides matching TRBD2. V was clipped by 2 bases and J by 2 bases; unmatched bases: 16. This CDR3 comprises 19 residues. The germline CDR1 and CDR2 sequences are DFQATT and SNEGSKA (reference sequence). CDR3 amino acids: CSARPDRARLAGYTDTQYF. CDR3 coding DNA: TGCAGTGCTAGACCGGACAGGGCAAGACTAGCGGGCTACACAGATACGCAGTATTTT.